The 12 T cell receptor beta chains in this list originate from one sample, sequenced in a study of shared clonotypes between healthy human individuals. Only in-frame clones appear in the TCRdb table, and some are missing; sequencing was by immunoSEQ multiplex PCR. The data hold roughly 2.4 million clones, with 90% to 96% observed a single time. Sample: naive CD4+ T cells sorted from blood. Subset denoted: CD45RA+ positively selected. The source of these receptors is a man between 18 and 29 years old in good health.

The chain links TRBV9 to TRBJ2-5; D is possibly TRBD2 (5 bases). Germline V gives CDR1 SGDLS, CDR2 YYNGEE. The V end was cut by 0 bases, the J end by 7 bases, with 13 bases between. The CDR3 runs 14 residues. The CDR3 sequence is CASSVVSEGGTQYF. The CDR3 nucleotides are TGTGCCAGCAGCGTAGTGTCGGAAGGAGGGACCCAGTACTTC.

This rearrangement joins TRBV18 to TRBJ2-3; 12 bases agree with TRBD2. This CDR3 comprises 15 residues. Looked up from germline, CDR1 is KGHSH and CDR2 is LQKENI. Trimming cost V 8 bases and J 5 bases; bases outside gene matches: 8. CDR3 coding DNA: TGTGCCAGCAGCCTAGCGGGAGGGCCCGGAGATACGCAGTATTTT. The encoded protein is CASSLAGGPGDTQYF. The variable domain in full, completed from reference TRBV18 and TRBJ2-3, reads NAGVMQNPRHLVRRRGQEARLRCSPMKGHSHVYWYRQLPEEGLKFMVYLQKENIIDESGMPKERFSAEFPKEGPSILRIQQVVRGDSAAYFCASSLAGGPGDTQYFGPGTRLTVL.

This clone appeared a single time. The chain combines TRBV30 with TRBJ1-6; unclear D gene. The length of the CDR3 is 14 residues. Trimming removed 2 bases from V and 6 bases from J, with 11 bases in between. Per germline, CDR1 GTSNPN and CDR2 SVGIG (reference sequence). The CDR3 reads CAWSRGGGNSPLHF. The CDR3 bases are TGTGCCTGGAGTCGGGGAGGAGGTAATTCACCCCTCCACTTT.

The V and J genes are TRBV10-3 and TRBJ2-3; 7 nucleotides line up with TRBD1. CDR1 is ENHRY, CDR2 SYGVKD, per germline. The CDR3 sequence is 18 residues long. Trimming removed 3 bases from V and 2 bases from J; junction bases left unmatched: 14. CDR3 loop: CAISDPKTGLSITDTQYF. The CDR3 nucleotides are TGTGCCATCAGTGACCCTAAGACAGGGCTCTCTATCACAGATACGCAGTATTTT.

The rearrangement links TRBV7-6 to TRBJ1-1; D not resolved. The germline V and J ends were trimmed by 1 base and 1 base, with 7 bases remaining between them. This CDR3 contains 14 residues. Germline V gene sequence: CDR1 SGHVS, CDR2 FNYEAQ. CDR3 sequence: CASSLGIGNTEAFF. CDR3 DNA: TGTGCCAGCAGCTTAGGTATAGGGAACACTGAAGCTTTCTTT.

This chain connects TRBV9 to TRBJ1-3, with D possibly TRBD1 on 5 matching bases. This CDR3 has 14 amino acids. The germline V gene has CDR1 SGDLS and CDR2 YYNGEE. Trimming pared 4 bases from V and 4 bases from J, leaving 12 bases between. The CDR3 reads CASSSQGGGNTIYF. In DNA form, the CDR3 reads TGTGCCAGCAGCTCCCAGGGAGGGGGAAACACCATATATTTT.

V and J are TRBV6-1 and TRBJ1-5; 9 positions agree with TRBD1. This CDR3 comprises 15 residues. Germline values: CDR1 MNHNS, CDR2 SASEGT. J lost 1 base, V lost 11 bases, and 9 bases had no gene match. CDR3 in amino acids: CAGQGREMSNQPQHF. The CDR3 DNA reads TGTGCCGGACAGGGGCGGGAGATGAGCAATCAGCCCCAGCATTTT.

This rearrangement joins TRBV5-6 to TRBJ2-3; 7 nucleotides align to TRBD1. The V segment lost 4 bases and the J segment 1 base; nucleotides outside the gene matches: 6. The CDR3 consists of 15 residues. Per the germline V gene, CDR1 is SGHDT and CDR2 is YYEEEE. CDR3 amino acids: CASSGTGQGTDTQYF. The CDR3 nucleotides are TGTGCCAGCAGCGGTACCGGACAGGGCACAGATACGCAGTATTTT.

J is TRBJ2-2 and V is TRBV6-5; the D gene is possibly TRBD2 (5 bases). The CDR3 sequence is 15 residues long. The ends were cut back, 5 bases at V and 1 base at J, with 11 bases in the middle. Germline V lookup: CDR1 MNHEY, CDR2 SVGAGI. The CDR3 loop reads CASSRSGGNTGELFF. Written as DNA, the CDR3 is TGTGCCAGCAGTCGCTCAGGAGGGAACACCGGGGAGCTGTTTTTT.

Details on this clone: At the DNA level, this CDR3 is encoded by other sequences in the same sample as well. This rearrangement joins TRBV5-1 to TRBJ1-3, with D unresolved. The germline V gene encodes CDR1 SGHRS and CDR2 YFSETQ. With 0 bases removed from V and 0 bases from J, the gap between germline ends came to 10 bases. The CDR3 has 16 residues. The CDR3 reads CASSLGSTSSGNTIYF. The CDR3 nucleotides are TGCGCCAGCAGCTTGGGCAGTACCAGCTCTGGAAACACCATATATTTT. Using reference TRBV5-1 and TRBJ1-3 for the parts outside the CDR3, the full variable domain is KAGVTQTPRYLIKTRGQQVTLSCSPISGHRSVSWYQQTPGQGLQFLFEYFSETQRNKGNFPGRFSGRQFSNSRSEMNVSTLELGDSALYLCASSLGSTSSGNTIYFGEGSWLTVV.

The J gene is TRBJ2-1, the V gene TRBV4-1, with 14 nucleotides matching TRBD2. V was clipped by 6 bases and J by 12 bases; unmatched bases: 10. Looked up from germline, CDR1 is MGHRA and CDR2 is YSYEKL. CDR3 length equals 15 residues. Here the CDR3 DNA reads TGCGCCAGCAGACCGACCGGGACTAGCGGGGGACGGCAGTTCTTC. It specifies CASRPTGTSGGRQFF.

The CDR3 DNA reads as TGCGCCAGCAGCAACCAAGGCACAGATACGCAGTATTTT. Translating it yields CASSNQGTDTQYF. The chain couples TRBV5-1 to TRBJ2-3, with D unresolved. CDR3 length: 13 residues. Germline V gives CDR1 SGHRS, CDR2 YFSETQ. Trimming left V 4 bases short and J 1 base short, with 7 bases between.